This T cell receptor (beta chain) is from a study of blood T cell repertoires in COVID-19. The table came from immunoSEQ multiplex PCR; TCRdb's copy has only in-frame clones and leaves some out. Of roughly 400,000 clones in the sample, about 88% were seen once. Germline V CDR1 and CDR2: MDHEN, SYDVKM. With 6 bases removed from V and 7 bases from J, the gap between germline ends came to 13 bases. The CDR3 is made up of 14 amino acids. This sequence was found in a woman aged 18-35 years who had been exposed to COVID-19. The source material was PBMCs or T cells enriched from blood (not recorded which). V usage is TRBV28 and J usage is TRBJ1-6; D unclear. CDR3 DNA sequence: TGTGCCAGCAGACTACCGCTAGCCAATTCACCCCTCCACTTT. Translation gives CASRLPLANSPLHF.